The 10 T cell receptor beta chains in this list originate from one sample, sequenced in a study of CD8 T cells in Susac syndrome. Random hexamers primed reverse transcription of about 0.5 to 1 ug RNA. TCRdb processed the immunoSEQ multiplex PCR reads anew with MiXCR; each CDR3 protein has one entry. This sample has under 250,000 distinct CDR3 sequences, with over 90% found just once. Sequenced material: CD4+ T cells from PBMCs. The receptors originated from a human donor with Susac syndrome.

V is TRBV6-5 and J is TRBJ2-1; TRBD2 might be the D (6 bases). With 6 bases removed from V and 15 bases from J, the gap between germline ends came to 24 bases. This CDR3 is built from 14 residues. In germline, CDR1 is MNHEY, CDR2 SVGAGI. This chain's CDR3 is CASRPVGGEGGLFF. The CDR3 DNA is TGTGCCAGCAGACCAGTGGGGGGTGAAGGTGGTCTGTTCTTC.

This sequence joins TRBV29-1 and TRBJ2-2, with 9 bases that match TRBD2. The CDR3 loop spans 13 amino acids. Trimming removed 7 bases from V and 6 bases from J; junction bases left unmatched: 6. Looked up from germline, CDR1 is SQVTM and CDR2 is ANQGSEA. The CDR3: CSASRGGAGELFF. DNA for the CDR3: TGCAGCGCCTCGCGGGGGGGTGCCGGGGAGCTGTTTTTT.

The chain links TRBV12-5 to TRBJ2-1, with no clear D. Germline loops: CDR1 LGHNT, CDR2 FRNRAP. This CDR3 has 11 amino acids. Trimming removed 1 base at V and 9 bases at J, with 4 bases between. CDR3 loop: CASGLEVEQFF. The CDR3 DNA is TGTGCTAGTGGTTTGGAGGTTGAGCAGTTCTTC.

The gene calls are TRBV6-5 and TRBJ2-7; D possibly corresponds to TRBD2 (6 bases). Between the trimmed V and J ends, which lost 4 bases and 7 bases, there was a span of 17 bases. The germline V gene encodes CDR1 MNHEY and CDR2 SVGAGI. The CDR3 extends over 14 amino acids. The CDR3 loop reads CASSWDRIAVEQYF. The CDR3 region has the DNA TGTGCCAGCAGTTGGGACCGGATAGCGGTAGAGCAGTACTTC.

The J gene is TRBJ1-1, the V gene TRBV4-3; maybe TRBD1 (6 bases). CDR1 is LGHNA and CDR2 is YSLEER in the germline V gene. The CDR3 length is 14 residues. Trimming removed 0 bases from V and 1 base from J, with 6 bases in between. The CDR3 loop is CASSQEDRNTEAFF. CDR3 nucleotides: TGCGCCAGCAGCCAAGAGGACAGGAACACTGAAGCTTTCTTT.

The chain carries TRBV20-1 and TRBJ2-4, with 9 bases fitting TRBD2. Germline V gene sequence: CDR1 DFQATT, CDR2 SNEGSKA (reference sequence). This CDR3 contains 14 residues. The V gene end was trimmed by 5 bases and the J gene end by 2 bases; junction bases not matched to a gene: 4. The CDR3 loop is CSAAGLAPKNIQYF. CDR3 bases: TGCAGTGCTGCAGGACTAGCGCCCAAAAACATTCAGTACTTC.

The rearrangement joins TRBV20-1 to TRBJ1-5; 9 nucleotides line up with TRBD1. The CDR3 loop spans 13 amino acids. V gave up 4 bases and J gave up 8 bases; unmatched junction bases: 6. The germline V gene has CDR1 DFQATT and CDR2 SNEGSKA (reference sequence). The CDR3 bases are TGCAGTGCTACCACAGGGGGCGAGGAGCCCCAGCATTTT. Translation: CSATTGGEEPQHF.

V and J are TRBV5-1 and TRBJ2-1, with 8 bases fitting TRBD2. The germline V gene has CDR1 SGHRS and CDR2 YFSETQ. CDR3 size: 14 residues. Losses at the gene ends were 4 bases for V and 9 bases for J; bases not matched to a gene: 9. In nucleotides, the CDR3 is TGCGCCAGCAGCCCGGGACTAGTCAGGGGTGAGCAGTTCTTC. Its translation: CASSPGLVRGEQFF.

The gene calls are TRBV5-4 and TRBJ1-2; D is unclear. In germline, CDR1 is SGHNT, CDR2 YYREEE (reference sequence). CDR3 length equals 14 residues. Deletions cut 1 base from V and 4 bases from J, with 11 bases between. The CDR3 reads CASSLIRNFYGYTF. CDR3 in DNA: TGTGCCAGCAGCTTGATCCGGAACTTCTATGGCTACACCTTC.

CDR3: CASSTRLKRGLSTDTQYF. Here the CDR3 DNA reads TGTGCCAGCAGCACACGACTCAAGCGGGGACTTAGCACAGATACGCAGTATTTT. J is TRBJ2-3 and V is TRBV11-3, with 7 bases aligning to TRBD2. The V gene's germline CDR1 is SGHNT and CDR2 YENEEA. The CDR3 is 18 residues long. J was trimmed by 0 bases and V by 5 bases; bases with no gene match: 14.